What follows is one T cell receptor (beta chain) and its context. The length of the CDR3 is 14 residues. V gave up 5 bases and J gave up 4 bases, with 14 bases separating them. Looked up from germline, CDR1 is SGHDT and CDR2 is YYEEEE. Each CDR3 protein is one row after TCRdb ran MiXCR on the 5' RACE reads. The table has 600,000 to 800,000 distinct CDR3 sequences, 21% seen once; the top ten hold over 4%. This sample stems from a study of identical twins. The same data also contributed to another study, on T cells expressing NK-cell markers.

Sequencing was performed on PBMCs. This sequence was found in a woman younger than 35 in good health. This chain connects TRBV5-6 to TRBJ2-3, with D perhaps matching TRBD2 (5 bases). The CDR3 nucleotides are TGTGCCAGCAGGAGAGTCGCCGGGGCAGATACGCAGTATTTT. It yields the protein CASRRVAGADTQYF.